The T cell receptor beta chain described here comes from a study of blood T cell repertoires in COVID-19. V was clipped by 7 bases and J by 8 bases, with 14 bases between them. The CDR3 totals 12 residues. Authors' methods: Estimation of nucleated cell counts was performed using reference gene primer amplification. Profiling relied on immunoSEQ multiplex PCR, and the TCRdb table lists in-frame clones only, not all of them. D and trimming come from the DNA, and the V and J calls and clone size come from that table. Of fewer than 650,000 clones listed, around nine tenths are singletons. The sequence was obtained from a woman in her fifties or sixties with COVID-19, enrolled during active disease. Sample: peripheral blood. This sequence joins TRBV12-3 or TRBV12-4 and TRBJ1-1; D is possibly TRBD1 (6 bases). The CDR3 here is CASITGSYEAFF. The CDR3 DNA follows: TGTGCCAGCATTACAGGGTCCTACGAAGCTTTCTTT.